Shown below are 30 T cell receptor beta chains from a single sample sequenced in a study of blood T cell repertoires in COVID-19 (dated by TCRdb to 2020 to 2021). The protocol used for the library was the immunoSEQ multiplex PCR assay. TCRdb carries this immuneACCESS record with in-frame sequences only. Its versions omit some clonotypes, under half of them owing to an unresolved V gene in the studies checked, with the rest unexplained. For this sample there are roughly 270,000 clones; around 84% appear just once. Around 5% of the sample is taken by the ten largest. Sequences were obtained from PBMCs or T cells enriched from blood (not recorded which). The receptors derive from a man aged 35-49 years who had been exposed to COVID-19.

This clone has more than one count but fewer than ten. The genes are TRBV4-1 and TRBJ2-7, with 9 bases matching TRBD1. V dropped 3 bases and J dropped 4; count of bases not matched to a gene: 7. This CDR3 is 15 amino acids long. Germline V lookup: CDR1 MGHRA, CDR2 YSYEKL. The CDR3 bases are TGCGCCAGCAGCCAGGGAGACAGGGGGTTGTACGAGCAGTACTTC. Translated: CASSQGDRGLYEQYF.

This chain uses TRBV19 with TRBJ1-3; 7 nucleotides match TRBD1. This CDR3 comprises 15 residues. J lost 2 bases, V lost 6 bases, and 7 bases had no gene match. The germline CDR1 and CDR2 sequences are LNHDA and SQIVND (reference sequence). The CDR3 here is CASSPYQGAGNTIYF. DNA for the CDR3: TGTGCCAGTAGCCCGTATCAGGGGGCTGGAAACACCATATATTTT.

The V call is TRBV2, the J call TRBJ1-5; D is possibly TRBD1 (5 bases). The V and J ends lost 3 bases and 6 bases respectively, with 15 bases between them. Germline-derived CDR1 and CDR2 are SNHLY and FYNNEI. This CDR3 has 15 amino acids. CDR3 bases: TGTGCCAGCAGTGAGGGGCTCCGCCCGAGTCAGCCCCAGCATTTT. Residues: CASSEGLRPSQPQHF.

DNA for the CDR3: TGTGCCAGCAGCCAATACAGCAGCCGCCACAATGAGCAGTTCTTC. As protein: CASSQYSSRHNEQFF. J is TRBJ2-1 and V is TRBV7-8, with D unresolved. Looked up from germline, CDR1 is SGHVS and CDR2 is FQNEAQ. CDR3 size: 15 residues. V was shortened by 5 bases and J by 5 bases, with 16 bases between the two germline ends.

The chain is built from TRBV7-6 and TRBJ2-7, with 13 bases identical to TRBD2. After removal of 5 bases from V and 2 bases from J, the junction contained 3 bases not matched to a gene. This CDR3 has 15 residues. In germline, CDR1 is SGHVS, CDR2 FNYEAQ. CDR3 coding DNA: TGTGCCAGCAGCCCGACTAGCGGGAGGACCTACGAGCAGTACTTC. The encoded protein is CASSPTSGRTYEQYF.

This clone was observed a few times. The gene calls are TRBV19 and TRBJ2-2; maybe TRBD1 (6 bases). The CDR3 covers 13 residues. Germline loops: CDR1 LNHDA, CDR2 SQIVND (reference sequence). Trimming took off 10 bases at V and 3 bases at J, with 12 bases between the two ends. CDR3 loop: CAKLTGYTGELFF. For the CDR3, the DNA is TGTGCCAAACTAACAGGGTACACCGGGGAGCTGTTTTTT.

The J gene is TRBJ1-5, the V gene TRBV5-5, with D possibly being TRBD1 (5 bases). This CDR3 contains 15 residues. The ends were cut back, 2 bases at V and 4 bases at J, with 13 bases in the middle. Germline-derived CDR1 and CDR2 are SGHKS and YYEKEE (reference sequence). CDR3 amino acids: CASSFTGGENQPQHF. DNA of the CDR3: TGTGCCAGCAGCTTCACCGGGGGGGAAAATCAGCCCCAGCATTTT.

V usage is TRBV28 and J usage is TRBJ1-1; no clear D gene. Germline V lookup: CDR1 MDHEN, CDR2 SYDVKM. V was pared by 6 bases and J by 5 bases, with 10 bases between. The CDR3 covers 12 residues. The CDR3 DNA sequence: TGTGCCAGCAGCTATACCTTAACTGAAGCTTTCTTT. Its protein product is CASSYTLTEAFF.

CDR3 nucleotide sequence: TGTGCCAGCAGCCCGAGAGGCGTTAGCACAGATACGCAGTATTTT. Its translation is CASSPRGVSTDTQYF. The gene calls are TRBV13 and TRBJ2-3; D ambiguous. Germline V lookup: CDR1 PRHDT, CDR2 FYEKMQ (reference sequence). This CDR3 has 15 amino acids. V dropped 5 bases and J dropped 0 bases, with 12 bases sitting between them.

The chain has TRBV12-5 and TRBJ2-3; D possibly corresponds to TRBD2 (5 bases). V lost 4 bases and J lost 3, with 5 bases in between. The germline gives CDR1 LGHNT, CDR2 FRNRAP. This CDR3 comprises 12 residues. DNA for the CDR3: TGTGCTAGTGGTTCGGGGACAGATACGCAGTATTTT. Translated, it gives CASGSGTDTQYF.

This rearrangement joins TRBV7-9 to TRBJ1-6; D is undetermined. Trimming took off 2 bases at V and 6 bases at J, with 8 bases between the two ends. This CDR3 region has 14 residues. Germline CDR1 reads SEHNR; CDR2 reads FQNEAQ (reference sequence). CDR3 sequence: CASSLSGSNSPLHF. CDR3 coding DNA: TGTGCCAGCAGCTTATCGGGGAGTAATTCACCCCTCCACTTT.

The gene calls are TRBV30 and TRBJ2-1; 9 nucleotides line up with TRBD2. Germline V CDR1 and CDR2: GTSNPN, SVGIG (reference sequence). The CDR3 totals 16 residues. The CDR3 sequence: CATTPSGTARALEQFF. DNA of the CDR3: TGTGCTACGACCCCTAGCGGGACCGCTCGCGCCCTTGAGCAGTTCTTC.

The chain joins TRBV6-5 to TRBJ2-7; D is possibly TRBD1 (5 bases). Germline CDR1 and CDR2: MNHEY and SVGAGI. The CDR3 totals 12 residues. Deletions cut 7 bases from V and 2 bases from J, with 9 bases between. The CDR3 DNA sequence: TGTGCCAGCAAGACGGACACCTACGAGCAGTACTTC. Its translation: CASKTDTYEQYF.

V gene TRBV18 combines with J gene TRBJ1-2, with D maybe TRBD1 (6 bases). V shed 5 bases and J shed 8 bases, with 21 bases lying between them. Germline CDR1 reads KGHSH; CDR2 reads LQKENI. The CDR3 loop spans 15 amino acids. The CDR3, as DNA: TGTGCCAGCTCATCAGGGACATTAGGCATTACCGGCTACACCTTC. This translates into CASSSGTLGITGYTF.

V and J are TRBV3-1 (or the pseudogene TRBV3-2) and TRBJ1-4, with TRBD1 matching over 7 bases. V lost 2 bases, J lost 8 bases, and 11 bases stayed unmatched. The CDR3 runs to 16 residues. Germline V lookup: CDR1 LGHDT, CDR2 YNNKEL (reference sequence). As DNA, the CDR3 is TGTGCCAGCAGCCAATTTTCGAGGGGGCTGGGGGAAAAACTGTTTTTT. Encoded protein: CASSQFSRGLGEKLFF.

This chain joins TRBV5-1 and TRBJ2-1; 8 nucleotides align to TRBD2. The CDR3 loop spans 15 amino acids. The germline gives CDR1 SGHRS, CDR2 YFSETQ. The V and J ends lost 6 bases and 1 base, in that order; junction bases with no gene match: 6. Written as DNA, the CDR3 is TGCGCCAGCACCTCGGGGGGGAGTTCCTACAATGAGCAGTTCTTC. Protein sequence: CASTSGGSSYNEQFF.

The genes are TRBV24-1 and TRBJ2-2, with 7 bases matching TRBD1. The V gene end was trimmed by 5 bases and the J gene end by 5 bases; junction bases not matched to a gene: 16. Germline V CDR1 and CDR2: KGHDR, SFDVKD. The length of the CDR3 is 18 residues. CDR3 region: CATSGGTANVWGTGELFF. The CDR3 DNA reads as TGTGCCACCAGTGGGGGGACAGCCAACGTTTGGGGGACCGGGGAGCTGTTTTTT.

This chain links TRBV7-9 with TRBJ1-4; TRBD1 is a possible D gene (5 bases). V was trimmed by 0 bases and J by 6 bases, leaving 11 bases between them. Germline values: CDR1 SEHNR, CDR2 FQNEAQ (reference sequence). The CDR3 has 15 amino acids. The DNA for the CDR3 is TGTGCCAGCAGCTTAGCCAGGGCAGGTGATGAAAAACTGTTTTTT. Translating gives CASSLARAGDEKLFF.

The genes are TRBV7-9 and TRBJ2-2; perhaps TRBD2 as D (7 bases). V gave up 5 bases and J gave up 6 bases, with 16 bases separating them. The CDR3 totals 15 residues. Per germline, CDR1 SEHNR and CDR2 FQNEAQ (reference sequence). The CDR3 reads CASSPRWGGPGELFF. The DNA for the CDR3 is TGTGCCAGCAGCCCCAGGTGGGGGGGGCCCGGGGAGCTGTTTTTT. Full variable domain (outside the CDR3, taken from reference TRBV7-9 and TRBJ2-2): DTGVSQNPRHKITKRGQNVTFRCDPISEHNRLYWYRQTLGQGPEFLTYFQNEAQLEKSRLLSDRFSAERPKGSFSTLEIQRTEQGDSAMYLCASSPRWGGPGELFFGEGSRLTVL.

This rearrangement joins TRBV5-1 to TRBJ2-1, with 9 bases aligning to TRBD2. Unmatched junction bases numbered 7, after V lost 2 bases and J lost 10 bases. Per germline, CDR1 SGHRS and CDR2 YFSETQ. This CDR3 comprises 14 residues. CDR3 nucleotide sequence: TGCGCCAGCAGCTTCAGTAGCGGGAGAACGGAGCAGTTCTTC. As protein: CASSFSSGRTEQFF.

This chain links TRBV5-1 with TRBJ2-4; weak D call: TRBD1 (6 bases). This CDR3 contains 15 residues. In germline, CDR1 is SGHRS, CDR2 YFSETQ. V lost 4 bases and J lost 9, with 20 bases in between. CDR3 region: CASSLKGQNSGIQYF. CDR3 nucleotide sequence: TGCGCCAGCAGCCTAAAAGGACAGAATTCGGGCATTCAGTACTTC.

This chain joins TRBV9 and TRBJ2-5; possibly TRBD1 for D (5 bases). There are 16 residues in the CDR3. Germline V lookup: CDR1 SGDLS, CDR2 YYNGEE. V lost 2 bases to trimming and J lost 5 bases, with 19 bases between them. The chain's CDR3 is CASSVSTQARWETQYF. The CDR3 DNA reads TGTGCCAGCAGCGTTTCAACACAGGCAAGGTGGGAGACCCAGTACTTC.

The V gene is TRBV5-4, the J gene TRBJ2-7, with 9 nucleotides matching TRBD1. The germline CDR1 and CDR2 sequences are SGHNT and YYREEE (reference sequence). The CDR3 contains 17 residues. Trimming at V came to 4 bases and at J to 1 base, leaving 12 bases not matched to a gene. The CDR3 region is CASSPGIGTGKSYEQYF. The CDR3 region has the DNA TGTGCCAGCAGCCCCGGGATCGGGACAGGGAAATCCTACGAGCAGTACTTC. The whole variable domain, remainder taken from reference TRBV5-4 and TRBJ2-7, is ETGVTQSPTHLIKTRGQQVTLRCSSQSGHNTVSWYQQALGQGPQFIFQYYREEENGRGNFPPRFSGLQFPNYSSELNVNALELDDSALYLCASSPGIGTGKSYEQYFGPGTRLTVT.

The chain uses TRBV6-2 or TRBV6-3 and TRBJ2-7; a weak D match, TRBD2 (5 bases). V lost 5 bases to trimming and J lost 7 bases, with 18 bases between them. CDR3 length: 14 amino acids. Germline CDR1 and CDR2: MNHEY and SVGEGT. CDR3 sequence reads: CASSPMSSRGEQYF. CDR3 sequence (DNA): TGTGCCAGCAGTCCCATGAGTAGTCGAGGGGAGCAGTACTTC.

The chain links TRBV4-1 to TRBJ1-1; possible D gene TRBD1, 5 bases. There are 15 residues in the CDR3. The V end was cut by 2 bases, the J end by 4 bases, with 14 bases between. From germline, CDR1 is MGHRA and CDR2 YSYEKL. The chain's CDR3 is CASSQMGGRATEAFF. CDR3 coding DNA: TGCGCCAGCAGCCAAATGGGAGGCAGGGCCACTGAAGCTTTCTTT.

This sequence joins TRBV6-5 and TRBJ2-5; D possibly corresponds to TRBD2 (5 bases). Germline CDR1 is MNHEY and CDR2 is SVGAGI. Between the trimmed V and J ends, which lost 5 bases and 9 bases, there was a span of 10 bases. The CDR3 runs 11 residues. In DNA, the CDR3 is TGTGCCAGCAGTAAATACGGGGCCCAGTACTTC. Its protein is CASSKYGAQYF.

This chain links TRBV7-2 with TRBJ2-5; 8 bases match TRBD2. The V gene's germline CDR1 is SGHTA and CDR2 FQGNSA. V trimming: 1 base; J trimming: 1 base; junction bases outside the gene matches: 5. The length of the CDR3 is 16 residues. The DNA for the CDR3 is TGTGCCAGCAGCTTAGTTCCTAGCGGGCTCCAAGAGACCCAGTACTTC. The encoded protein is CASSLVPSGLQETQYF.

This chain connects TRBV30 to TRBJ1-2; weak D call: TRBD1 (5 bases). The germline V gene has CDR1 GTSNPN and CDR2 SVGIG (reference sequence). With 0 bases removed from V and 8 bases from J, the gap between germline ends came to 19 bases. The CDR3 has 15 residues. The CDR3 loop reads CAWSVQLASQGGYTF. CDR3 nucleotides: TGTGCCTGGAGTGTACAGCTAGCGTCCCAGGGAGGCTACACCTTC.

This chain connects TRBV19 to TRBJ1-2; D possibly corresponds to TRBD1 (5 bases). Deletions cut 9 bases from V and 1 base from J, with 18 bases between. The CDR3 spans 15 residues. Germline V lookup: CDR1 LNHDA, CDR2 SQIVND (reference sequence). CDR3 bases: TGTGCCAGCCTAAATATGGGGCACTTTAACTATGGCTACACCTTC. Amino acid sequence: CASLNMGHFNYGYTF.

The CDR3, as DNA: TGTGCCAGCAGCCGGGGGGGCAATCAGCCCCAGCATTTT. Amino acids: CASSRGGNQPQHF. The chain links TRBV7-6 to TRBJ1-5; D is possibly TRBD1 (5 bases). Germline V gene data show CDR1 as SGHVS and CDR2 as FNYEAQ. The CDR3 totals 13 residues. V shed 5 bases and J shed 2 bases, with 7 bases lying between them. Full variable domain (remainder filled in from reference TRBV7-6 and TRBJ1-5): GAGVSQSPRYKVTKRGQDVALRCDPISGHVSLYWYRQALGQGPEFLTYFNYEAQQDKSGLPNDRFSAERPEGSISTLTIQRTEQRDSAMYRCASSRGGNQPQHFGDGTRLSIL.